This T cell receptor beta chain was observed in a study of blood T cell repertoires in COVID-19. On the study more broadly: Both acute and convalescent COVID-19 samples were obtained from the United States, Italy and Spain.

The CDR3 has 11 amino acids. Germline V gives CDR1 SNHLY, CDR2 FYNNEI. V gave up 7 bases and J gave up 11 bases, with 12 bases separating them. Authors' processing steps: The assay estimated nucleated cells by amplifying reference gene primers. Produced via immunoSEQ multiplex PCR; TCRdb's table is partial and in-frame only. Clonal size and the V and J genes are those of that table, whereas D and trimming came from the DNA. The sample carries 200,000 or so clones, roughly 80% recorded once. The TCR comes from a human donor in a cohort sampled during active COVID-19. Material for sequencing was peripheral blood. The V gene is TRBV2, the J gene TRBJ1-5; D possibly corresponds to TRBD1 (5 bases). For the CDR3, the DNA is TGTGCCAGCAAGGACACCACGACCCAGCATTTT. Its translation is CASKDTTTQHF.